These T cell receptor beta chains were read from a single sample in a study of cytomegalovirus exposure and HLA in healthy donors. The method was immunoSEQ multiplex PCR; TCRdb's version includes in-frame clones alone and lacks a portion of them. The data contain about 180,000 clones, roughly 80% of them singletons. The sample consisted of PBMCs. These receptors were collected from a man in his forties in good health and CMV-seronegative. Both conserved end residues are part of each CDR3. Each record gives: J gene, V gene, clone size, D gene, CDR3 DNA, CDR3 protein. The D gene is left open where the match is weak. Rows give clone size only sometimes, using once, few, many, or a class for an expanded clone.

TRBJ2-1 TRBV6-5 once NA TGTGCCAGCAGTTACTCGGCTAGTGGCTACAATGAGCAGTTCTTC CASSYSASGYNEQFF
TRBJ1-1 TRBV9 once NA TGTGCCAGCAGCACGGACAGGAACACTGAAGCTTTCTTT CASSTDRNTEAFF
TRBJ2-7 TRBV7-2 NA TRBD1 TGTGCCAGCAGCTTCGGGACAGGGGACGAGCAGTACTTC CASSFGTGDEQYF
TRBJ2-1 TRBV7-3 NA NA TGTGCCAGCAGCTTAAGTCTCACGGTGTACAATGAGCAGTTCTTC CASSLSLTVYNEQFF
TRBJ1-5 TRBV7-2 NA NA TGTGCCAGCAGCTTTATAGCCTTGAGCAATCAGCCCCAGCATTTT CASSFIALSNQPQHF
TRBJ2-7 TRBV5-1 NA TRBD2 TGCGCCAGCAGCTTGGTAGCGGGAGAATCCTACGAGCAGTACTTC CASSLVAGESYEQYF
TRBJ2-7 TRBV18 few NA TGTGCCAGCTCACCCACCGGGACATCGAACGAGCAGTACTTC CASSPTGTSNEQYF
TRBJ1-1 TRBV18 NA TRBD1 TGTGCCAGCTCAGATTCAGGGGGTCTGAACACTGAAGCTTTCTTT CASSDSGGLNTEAFF
TRBJ2-1 TRBV7-9 NA TRBD2 TGTGCCAGCAGCAAAGGGGGACTAGCGAAAGACAATGAGCAGTTCTTC CASSKGGLAKDNEQFF
TRBJ2-1 TRBV7-8 NA TRBD2 TGTGCCAGCAGCCCCCAAAGCGGGGCCTCCTACAATGAGCAGTTCTTC CASSPQSGASYNEQFF
TRBJ2-1 TRBV5-4 few NA TGTGCCAGCAGCTTCGCGACTAGCCCTCAGGGGGAGCAGTTCTTC CASSFATSPQGEQFF
TRBJ2-2 TRBV5-1 few TRBD2 TGCGCCAGCTGCTACACCGGGACTAGTATATCCGGGGAGCTGTTTTTT CASCYTGTSISGELFF
TRBJ1-4 TRBV5-1 NA NA TGCGCCAGCAGCCTCCCCGGGGATCGAAAACTGTTTTTT CASSLPGDRKLFF
TRBJ2-1 TRBV10-1 NA TRBD2 TGCGCCAGCAACCGGGGGGGGACCTACAATGAGCAGTTCTTC CASNRGGTYNEQFF
TRBJ2-3 TRBV5-6 NA TRBD2 TGTGCCAGCAGCACGGCTAGCGGGCGGTCCGATACGCAGTATTTT CASSTASGRSDTQYF
TRBJ1-2 TRBV4-1 NA NA TGCGCCAGCAGCCAAGACCCAGGAAACTATGGCTACACCTTC CASSQDPGNYGYTF
TRBJ2-4 TRBV5-1 NA TRBD2 TGCGCCAGCAGCTTGGGATCTTGGGGGGGAGAAGGTAAAAACATTCAGTACTTC CASSLGSWGGEGKNIQYF
TRBJ2-2 TRBV9 NA NA TGTGCCAGCAGCGTAGAACTAGCTCCCGGGGAGCTGTTTTTT CASSVELAPGELFF
TRBJ1-1 TRBV6-6 NA NA TGTGCCAGCAGTTACTCGGGGGGTCGCAACACTGAAGCTTTCTTT CASSYSGGRNTEAFF
TRBJ2-1 TRBV13 NA TRBD2 TGTGCCAGCAGCGCAGAAATAGCGGGGGGGCCCCATGAGCAGTTCTTC CASSAEIAGGPHEQFF
TRBJ2-7 TRBV7-2 NA NA TGTGCCAGCAGCTTATCCCCCCTCGGTCTAGGCTACGAGCAGTACTTC CASSLSPLGLGYEQYF
TRBJ2-7 TRBV6-5 once TRBD1 TGTGCCAGCAGCGAACCAACAGGGGGAGAACAGTACTTC CASSEPTGGEQYF
TRBJ2-7 TRBV5-1 NA TRBD1 TGCGCCAGCAGCCAAGGGACAGGGGTAGGCGAGCAGTACTTC CASSQGTGVGEQYF
TRBJ2-7 TRBV27 NA NA TGTGCCAGCAGTTCCTGGGCCGCCTCCTACGAGCAGTACTTC CASSSWAASYEQYF
TRBJ1-2 TRBV9 once TRBD1 TGTGCCAGCAGCGACCGGGACAGGGGGCAAAGTGGCTACACCTTC CASSDRDRGQSGYTF
TRBJ2-7 TRBV4-3 NA NA TGCGCCAGCAGCCAAGATTCTCGACAAACCTACGAGCAGTACTTC CASSQDSRQTYEQYF
TRBJ2-7 TRBV5-4 NA TRBD1 TGTGCCAGCAGACCCGGGACAGGGGACGAGCAGTACTTC CASRPGTGDEQYF
TRBJ2-1 TRBV19 NA NA TGTGCCAGTAGTCGCGGGGGCGCGGGGGCTGACAATGAGCAGTTCTTC CASSRGGAGADNEQFF
TRBJ2-5 TRBV5-4 NA TRBD2 TGTGCCAGCCGCGGGGGGCAAGAGACCCAGTACTTC CASRGGQETQYF
TRBJ2-3 TRBV4-1 once TRBD2 TGCGCCAGCAGCCAAGTGGGGGGGTGGGGGGGAAGCACAGATACGCAGTATTTT CASSQVGGWGGSTDTQYF
TRBJ2-7 TRBV5-4 NA TRBD2 TGTGCCAGCAGCTCCGCTAGCGGGGGATCTTACGAGCAGTACTTC CASSSASGGSYEQYF
TRBJ2-7 TRBV20-1 once NA TGCAGTGCGAGACAGGCCTACGAGCAGTACTTC CSARQAYEQYF
TRBJ2-1 TRBV7-2 NA TRBD2 TGTGCCAGCAGCCGGGGACTAGCGGTTGAGCAGTTCTTC CASSRGLAVEQFF
TRBJ2-2 TRBV5-1 few NA TGCGCCAGCAGCCCGGAGGGGGCAAGCACCGGGGAGCTGTTTTTT CASSPEGASTGELFF
TRBJ1-6 TRBV6-5 NA NA TGTGCCAGCAGTTACTCGAATAAAGACAGGCGTTCACCCCTCCACTTT CASSYSNKDRRSPLHF
TRBJ2-2 TRBV5-1 once NA TGCGCCAGCAGCTCTAATAAGAACACCGGGGAGCTGTTTTTT CASSSNKNTGELFF
TRBJ2-1 TRBV11-1 NA NA TGTGCCAGCAGCTATCGGCGCGGCTCCTACAATGAGCAGTTCTTC CASSYRRGSYNEQFF
TRBJ1-6 TRBV11-3 once NA TGTGCCAGCAGCCCTCCCGGGACACCTTTCGGTTCACCCCTCCACTTT CASSPPGTPFGSPLHF
TRBJ2-1 TRBV4-3 NA NA TGCGCCAGCAGCCAATTTTGGGCTAGCCTCAATGAGCAGTTCTTC CASSQFWASLNEQFF
TRBJ2-2 TRBV19 NA NA TGTGCCACCTCGACAACTTGGAACACCGGGGAGCTGTTTTTT CATSTTWNTGELFF
TRBJ1-2 TRBV29-1 NA NA TGCAGCGTTTACGGACGGGAGTGGGATGGCTACACCTTC CSVYGREWDGYTF
TRBJ2-1 TRBV19 NA NA TGTGCCAGTAGAACCCAGGGGTACGGCTACAATGAGCAGTTCTTC CASRTQGYGYNEQFF
TRBJ2-1 TRBV6-5 NA TRBD1 TGTGCCAGCAGGCACGATGGACAGGGATGGGGTGAGCAGTTCTTC CASRHDGQGWGEQFF
TRBJ2-6 TRBV5-4 few NA TGTGCCAGCAGCAGAGGGAGCTCTGGGGCCAACGTCCTGACTTTC CASSRGSSGANVLTF
TRBJ1-1 TRBV4-3 NA NA TGCGCCAGCAGCCAAGATCGAAGCCAGGGAGGCACCTTT CASSQDRSQGGTF
TRBJ1-5 TRBV7-9 few NA TGTTCCAGCAGCTTTAGCGATTTTCAGCCCCAGCATTTT CSSSFSDFQPQHF
TRBJ2-1 TRBV9 NA NA TGTGCCAGCAGCGTAGCGGGGGTGACCTACAATGAGCAGTTCTTC CASSVAGVTYNEQFF
TRBJ1-2 TRBV5-4 NA NA TGTGCCAGCAGCTTGCCCGGTGGCTATGGCTACACCTTC CASSLPGGYGYTF
TRBJ2-7 TRBV7-3 NA TRBD2 TGTGCCAGCTCCTTAGCGGGAGGGTACGAGCAGTACTTC CASSLAGGYEQYF
TRBJ1-2 TRBV28 few NA TGTGCCAGCAGGGAGAGCTATGGCTACACCTTC CASRESYGYTF
TRBJ2-3 TRBV6-4 NA TRBD2 TGTGCCAGCAGTGACTCCGGGCTAGCGGCAGATACGCAGTATTTT CASSDSGLAADTQYF
TRBJ2-5 TRBV7-2 NA TRBD2 TGTGCCAGCAGCTTAGTAGCGGGGGGCCAAGAGACCCAGTACTTC CASSLVAGGQETQYF
TRBJ2-3 TRBV7-6 NA NA TGTGCCAGCAGCTTAGAGGGCGGGGCAGATACGCAGTATTTT CASSLEGGADTQYF
TRBJ1-3 TRBV9 NA TRBD1 TGTGCCAGCAGCGTATCGACAGGGCCCCCTGGAAACACCATATATTTT CASSVSTGPPGNTIYF